The 14 T cell receptor beta chains listed next were all sequenced from one sample in a study of radiotherapy plus CTLA-4 blockade in lung cancer. TCRdb keeps only in-frame clones here, not all; method: immunoSEQ multiplex PCR. The sample consists of 75,000 to 100,000 clones, 70% to 90% of them appearing once. Sequences were derived from peripheral blood, sampled from a patient treated with radiotherapy plus ipilimumab. Receptor source: a human donor with non-small cell lung cancer that progressed on radiotherapy plus ipilimumab.

The rearrangement uses TRBV10-2 and TRBJ1-2, with D possibly TRBD1 on 5 matching bases. The germline gives CDR1 WSHSY, CDR2 SAAADI. The V end lost 3 bases, the J end lost 5 bases, and 13 bases lay between the germline ends. The CDR3 totals 14 residues. The CDR3 here is CASSESGGGYGYTF. The CDR3 region has the DNA TGCGCCAGCAGTGAATCGGGGGGAGGTTATGGCTACACCTTC.

The chain joins TRBV5-4 to TRBJ2-3, with 9 bases that match TRBD2. This CDR3 spans 16 amino acids. Per the germline V gene, CDR1 is SGHNT and CDR2 is YYREEE (reference sequence). J was trimmed by 4 bases and V by 10 bases; bases with no gene match: 16. CDR3: CAGGHTAGGIADTQYF. The CDR3 nucleotides are TGTGCCGGGGGCCATACAGCGGGAGGTATTGCAGATACGCAGTATTTT.

This sequence joins TRBV14 and TRBJ2-5, with 8 bases that match TRBD2. The CDR3 spans 17 residues. Germline CDR1 and CDR2: SGHDN and FVKESK. Germline trimming cut 4 bases from V and 2 bases from J; bases unmatched to any gene: 12. The chain's CDR3 is CASSPRDVSGEQETQYF. CDR3 DNA: TGTGCCAGCAGCCCAAGGGACGTTAGCGGGGAGCAAGAGACCCAGTACTTC.

The chain uses TRBV19 and TRBJ1-5, with D unclear. CDR3 size: 13 residues. V dropped 4 bases and J dropped 5 bases, with 9 bases sitting between them. Per germline, CDR1 LNHDA and CDR2 SQIVND (reference sequence). The CDR3 protein is CASSRPEDQPQHF. CDR3 DNA: TGTGCCAGTAGTAGGCCCGAAGATCAGCCCCAGCATTTT.

V usage is TRBV7-2 and J usage is TRBJ2-3; 12 bases line up with TRBD2. Germline CDR1 SGHTA, CDR2 FQGNSA. This CDR3 has 16 residues. V trimming: 5 bases; J trimming: 6 bases; junction bases outside the gene matches: 9. The CDR3 region has the DNA TGTGCCAGCAGCCCCAGACTAGCGGGAGCCTTTGATACGCAGTATTTT. Translating it yields CASSPRLAGAFDTQYF.

This chain joins TRBV5-1 and TRBJ2-1; D might be TRBD2 (6 bases). CDR1 and CDR2 from the germline V gene are SGHRS and YFSETQ. This CDR3 comprises 14 residues. Trimming took 5 bases from V and 6 from J, leaving 15 bases between them. In DNA form, the CDR3 reads TGCGCCAGCAGGCCGACTCCTAGCGCCAATGAGCAGTTCTTC. Encoded protein: CASRPTPSANEQFF.

The chain combines TRBV5-1 with TRBJ1-2; the D gene is possibly TRBD1 (6 bases). Germline V gene data show CDR1 as SGHRS and CDR2 as YFSETQ. The CDR3 length is 15 residues. The ends were cut back, 2 bases at V and 5 bases at J, with 16 bases in the middle. The CDR3 reads CASSFSGGQGYGYTF. CDR3 nucleotides: TGCGCCAGCAGCTTCTCCGGAGGGCAGGGGTATGGCTACACCTTC.

This chain links TRBV29-1 with TRBJ2-5, with TRBD2 identical over 10 bases. The CDR3 is 15 amino acids. V was pared by 2 bases and J by 5 bases, with 8 bases of the junction left unmatched. CDR1 is SQVTM and CDR2 is ANQGSEA in the germline V gene. The CDR3 DNA follows: TGCAGCGTTGAATCGGCTAGCGGGAGAGGGGAGACCCAGTACTTC. This encodes CSVESASGRGETQYF.

This sequence joins TRBV5-8 and TRBJ1-1, with D possibly matching TRBD1 (5 bases). Germline CDR1 SGHTS, CDR2 YDEGEE. V dropped 6 bases and J dropped 10 bases, with 19 bases sitting between them. This CDR3 spans 13 amino acids. The CDR3 loop is CASTRQPPSGAFF. The CDR3, as DNA: TGTGCCAGCACTAGACAGCCCCCCAGTGGAGCTTTCTTT.

The V and J genes are TRBV21-1 and TRBJ2-7; the table's D gene call, TRBD2, was not cross checked with the DNA. TRBV21-1 is described as a pseudogene. This CDR3 is built from 16 residues. The chain's CDR3 is CASSEKWGVPVYEQYF. The DNA of the CDR3 is TGTGCCAGCAGCGAAAAGTGGGGGGTGCCTGTCTACGAGCAGTACTTC.

This rearrangement joins TRBV19 to TRBJ1-5; TRBD1 might be the D (6 bases). Trimming took 1 base from V and 2 from J, leaving 18 bases between them. Germline values: CDR1 LNHDA, CDR2 SQIVND (reference sequence). The length of the CDR3 is 18 residues. In DNA, the CDR3 is TGTGCCAGTAGTATAGGAATCCGACAGGCGAGGCGCAATCAGCCCCAGCATTTT. Translated, it gives CASSIGIRQARRNQPQHF.

This clone occurred once. The V and J genes are TRBV7-2 and TRBJ2-7, with D possibly matching TRBD2 (5 bases). The ends were cut back, 2 bases at V and 6 bases at J, with 14 bases in the middle. The CDR3 covers 14 residues. CDR1 and CDR2 from the germline V gene are SGHTA and FQGNSA. The CDR3 spells CASSLRLPPGEQYF. The CDR3 region has the DNA TGTGCCAGCAGCTTAAGACTACCCCCGGGCGAGCAGTACTTC.

The chain links TRBV18 to TRBJ2-2; tentatively, D is TRBD2 (5 bases). The CDR3 is 16 residues long. The V and J ends lost 6 bases and 0 bases respectively, with 14 bases between them. Germline V gene sequence: CDR1 KGHSH, CDR2 LQKENI. The CDR3 nucleotides are TGTGCCAGCTCGCCGAGGGCCGTCGCGAACACCGGGGAGCTGTTTTTT. Translation: CASSPRAVANTGELFF.

This clone was counted between two and nine times. The CDR3, as DNA: TGTGCCAGCAGTTATAAGGACTATGGCTACACCTTC. This encodes CASSYKDYGYTF. V is TRBV6-6 and J is TRBJ1-2; no clear D. The V end was cut by 3 bases, the J end by 3 bases, with 5 bases between. The germline gives CDR1 MNHNY, CDR2 SVGAGI (reference sequence). This CDR3 comprises 12 residues.